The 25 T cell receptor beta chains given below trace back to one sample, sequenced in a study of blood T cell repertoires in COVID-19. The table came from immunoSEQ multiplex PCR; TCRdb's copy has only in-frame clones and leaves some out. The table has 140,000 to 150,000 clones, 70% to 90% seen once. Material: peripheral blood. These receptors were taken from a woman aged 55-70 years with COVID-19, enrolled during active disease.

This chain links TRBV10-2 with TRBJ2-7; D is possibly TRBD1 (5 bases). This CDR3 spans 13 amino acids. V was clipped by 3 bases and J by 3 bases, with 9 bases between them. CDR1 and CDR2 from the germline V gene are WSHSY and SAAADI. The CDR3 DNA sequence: TGCGCCAGCAGTGATACAGGAAGCTACGAGCAGTACTTC. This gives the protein CASSDTGSYEQYF.

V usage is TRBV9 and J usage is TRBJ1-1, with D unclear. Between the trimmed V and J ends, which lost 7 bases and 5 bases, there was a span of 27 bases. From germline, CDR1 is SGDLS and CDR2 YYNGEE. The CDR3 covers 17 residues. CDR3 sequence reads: CASGSRPLEASGTEAFF. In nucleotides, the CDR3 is TGTGCCAGCGGCTCCCGGCCCCTGGAGGCTTCGGGGACTGAAGCTTTCTTT. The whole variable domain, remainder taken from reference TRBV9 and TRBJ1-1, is DSGVTQTPKHLITATGQRVTLRCSPRSGDLSVYWYQQSLDQGLQFLIQYYNGEERAKGNILERFSAQQFPDLHSELNLSSLELGDSALYFCASGSRPLEASGTEAFFGQGTRLTVV.

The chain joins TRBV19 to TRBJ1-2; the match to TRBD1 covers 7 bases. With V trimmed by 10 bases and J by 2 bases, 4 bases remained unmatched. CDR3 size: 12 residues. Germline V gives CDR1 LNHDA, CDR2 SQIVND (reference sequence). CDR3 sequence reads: CATDRANYGYTF. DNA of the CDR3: TGTGCCACAGACAGGGCCAACTATGGCTACACCTTC.

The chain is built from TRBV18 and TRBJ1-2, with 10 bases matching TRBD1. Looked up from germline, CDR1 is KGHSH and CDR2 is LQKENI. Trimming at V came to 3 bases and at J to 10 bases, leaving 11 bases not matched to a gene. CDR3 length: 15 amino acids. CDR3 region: CASSPTSDRGQDYTF. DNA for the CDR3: TGTGCCAGCTCACCCACGAGCGACAGGGGGCAGGACTACACCTTC.

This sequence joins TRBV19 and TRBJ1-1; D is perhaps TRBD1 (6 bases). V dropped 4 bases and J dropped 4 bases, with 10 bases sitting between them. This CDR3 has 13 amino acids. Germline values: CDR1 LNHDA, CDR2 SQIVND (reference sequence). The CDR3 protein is CASSTGEGTEAFF. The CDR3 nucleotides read TGTGCCAGTAGTACAGGGGAGGGCACTGAAGCTTTCTTT.

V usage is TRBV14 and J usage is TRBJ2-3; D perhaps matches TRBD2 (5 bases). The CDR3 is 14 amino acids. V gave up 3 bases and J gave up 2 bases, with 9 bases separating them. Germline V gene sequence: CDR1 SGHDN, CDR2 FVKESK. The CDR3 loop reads CASSQREYTDTQYF. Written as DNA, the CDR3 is TGTGCCAGCAGCCAGAGGGAATACACAGATACGCAGTATTTT.

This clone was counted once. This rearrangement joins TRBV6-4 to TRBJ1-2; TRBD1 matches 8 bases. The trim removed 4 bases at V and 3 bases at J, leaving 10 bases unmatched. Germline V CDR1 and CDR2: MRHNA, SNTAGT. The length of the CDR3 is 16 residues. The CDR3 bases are TGTGCCAGCAGTGCAGCTCCGGGACAGGCTTACTATGGCTACACCTTC. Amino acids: CASSAAPGQAYYGYTF.

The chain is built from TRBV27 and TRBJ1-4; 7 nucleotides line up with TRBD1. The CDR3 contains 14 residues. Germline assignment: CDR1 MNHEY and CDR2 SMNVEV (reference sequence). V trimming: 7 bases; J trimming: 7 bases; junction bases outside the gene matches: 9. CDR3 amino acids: CASTRRDSSEKLFF. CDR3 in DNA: TGTGCCAGCACACGACGGGACAGTTCTGAAAAACTGTTTTTT.

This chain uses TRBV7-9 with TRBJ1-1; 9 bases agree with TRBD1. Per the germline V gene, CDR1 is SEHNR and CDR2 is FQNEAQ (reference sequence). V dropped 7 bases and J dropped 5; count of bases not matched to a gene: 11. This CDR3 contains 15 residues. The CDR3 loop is CASTRFRDRVTEAFF. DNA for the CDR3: TGTGCCAGCACCCGTTTCCGGGACAGGGTAACTGAAGCTTTCTTT.

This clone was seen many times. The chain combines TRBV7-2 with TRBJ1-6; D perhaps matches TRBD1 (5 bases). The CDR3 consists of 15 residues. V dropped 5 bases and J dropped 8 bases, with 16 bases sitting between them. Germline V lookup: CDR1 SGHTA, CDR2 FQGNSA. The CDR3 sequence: CASSPRGRGYSPLHF. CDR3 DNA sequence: TGTGCCAGCAGCCCCAGAGGCCGGGGGTATTCACCCCTCCACTTT.

CDR3 bases: TGTGCCATCAGCCGGGACAGGGGGCGTGAGGGCTACACCTTC. This gives the protein CAISRDRGREGYTF. The chain uses TRBV10-3 and TRBJ1-2, with 12 nucleotides matching TRBD1. Germline CDR1 ENHRY, CDR2 SYGVKD. This CDR3 spans 14 amino acids. The V segment lost 6 bases and the J segment 8 bases; nucleotides outside the gene matches: 7.

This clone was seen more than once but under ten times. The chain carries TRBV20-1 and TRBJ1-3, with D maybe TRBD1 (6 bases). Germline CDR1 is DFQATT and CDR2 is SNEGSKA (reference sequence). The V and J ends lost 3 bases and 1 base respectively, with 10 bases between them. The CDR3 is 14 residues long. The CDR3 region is CSASWGQSGNTIYF. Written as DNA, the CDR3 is TGCAGTGCTAGTTGGGGACAATCTGGAAACACCATATATTTT.

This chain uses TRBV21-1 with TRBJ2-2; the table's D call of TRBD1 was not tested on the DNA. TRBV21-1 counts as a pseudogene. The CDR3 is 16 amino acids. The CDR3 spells CASSPLGQENTGELFF. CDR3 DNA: TGTGCCAGCAGCCCCCTAGGACAGGAAAACACCGGGGAGCTGTTTTTT.

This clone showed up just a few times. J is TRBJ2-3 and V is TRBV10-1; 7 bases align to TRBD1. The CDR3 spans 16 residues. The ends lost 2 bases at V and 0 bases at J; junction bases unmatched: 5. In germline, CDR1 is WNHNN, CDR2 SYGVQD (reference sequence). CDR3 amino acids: CASSEGTALSTDTQYF. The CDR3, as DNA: TGCGCCAGCAGTGAGGGGACAGCACTCAGCACAGATACGCAGTATTTT.

The CDR3: CASSLVQGISGNTIYF. The CDR3 DNA sequence: TGTGCCAGCAGCTTAGTACAGGGGATCTCTGGAAACACCATATATTTT. This sequence joins TRBV7-2 and TRBJ1-3; TRBD1 matches 7 bases. Losses at the gene ends were 1 base for V and 0 bases for J; bases not matched to a gene: 3. The CDR3 contains 16 residues. CDR1 is SGHTA and CDR2 is FQGNSA in the germline V gene.

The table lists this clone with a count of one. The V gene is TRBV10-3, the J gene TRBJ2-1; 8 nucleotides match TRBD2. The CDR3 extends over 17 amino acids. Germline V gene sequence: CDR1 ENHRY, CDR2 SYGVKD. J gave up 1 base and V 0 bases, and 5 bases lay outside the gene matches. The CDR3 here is CAISESAAGDSYNEQFF. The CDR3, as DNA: TGTGCCATCAGTGAGTCGGCAGCGGGAGATTCCTACAATGAGCAGTTCTTC.

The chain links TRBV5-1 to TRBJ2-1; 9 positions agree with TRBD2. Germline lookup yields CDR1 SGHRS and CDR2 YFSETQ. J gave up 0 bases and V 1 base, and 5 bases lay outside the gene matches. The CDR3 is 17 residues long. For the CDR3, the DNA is TGCGCCAGCAGCTTGTTCCTAGCGGGAAGCTCCTACAATGAGCAGTTCTTC. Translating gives CASSLFLAGSSYNEQFF.

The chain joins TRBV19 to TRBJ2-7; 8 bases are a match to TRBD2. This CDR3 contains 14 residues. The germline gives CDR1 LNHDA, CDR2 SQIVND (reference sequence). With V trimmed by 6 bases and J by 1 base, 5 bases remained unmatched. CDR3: CASSRGGTSYEQYF. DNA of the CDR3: TGTGCCAGTAGCCGCGGGGGGACATCCTACGAGCAGTACTTC. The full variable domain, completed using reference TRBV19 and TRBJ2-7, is DGGITQSPKYLFRKEGQNVTLSCEQNLNHDAMYWYRQDPGQGLRLIYYSQIVNDFQKGDIAEGYSVSREKKESFPLTVTSAQKNPTAFYLCASSRGGTSYEQYFGPGTRLTVT.

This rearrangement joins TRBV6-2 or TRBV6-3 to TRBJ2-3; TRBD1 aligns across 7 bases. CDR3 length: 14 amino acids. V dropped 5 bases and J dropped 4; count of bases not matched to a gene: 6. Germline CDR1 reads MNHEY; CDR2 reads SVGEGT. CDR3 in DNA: TGTGCCAGCAGTCAGAGGGGGCCCGCAGATACGCAGTATTTT. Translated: CASSQRGPADTQYF.

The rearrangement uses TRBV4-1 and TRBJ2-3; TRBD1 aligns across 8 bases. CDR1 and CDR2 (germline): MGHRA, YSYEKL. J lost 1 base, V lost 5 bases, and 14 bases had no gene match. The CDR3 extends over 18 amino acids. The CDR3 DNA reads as TGCGCCAGCAGCTCGGGATTTGACAGGGGCGCGGGCACAGATACGCAGTATTTT. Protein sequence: CASSSGFDRGAGTDTQYF.

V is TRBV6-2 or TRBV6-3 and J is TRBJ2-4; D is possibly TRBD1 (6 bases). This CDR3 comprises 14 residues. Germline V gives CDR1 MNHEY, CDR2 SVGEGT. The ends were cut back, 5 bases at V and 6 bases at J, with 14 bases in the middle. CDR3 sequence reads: CASSTGLGRNIQYF. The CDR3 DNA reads TGTGCCAGCAGTACAGGGCTGGGTAGAAACATTCAGTACTTC.

The CDR3 DNA follows: TGCGCCAGCAGGTACGGACTCACAGGGGCCGGCTACACCTTC. Its protein product is CASRYGLTGAGYTF. This chain uses TRBV5-1 with TRBJ1-2, with TRBD1 matching 7 bases. The CDR3 is 14 amino acids. Germline loops: CDR1 SGHRS, CDR2 YFSETQ. After removal of 5 bases from V and 8 bases from J, the junction contained 12 bases not matched to a gene.

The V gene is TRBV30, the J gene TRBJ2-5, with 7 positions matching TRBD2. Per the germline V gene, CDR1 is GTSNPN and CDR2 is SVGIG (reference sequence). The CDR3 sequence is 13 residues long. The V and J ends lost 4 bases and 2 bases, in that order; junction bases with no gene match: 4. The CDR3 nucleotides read TGTGCCTGGACGGACGGGGGGCAAGAGACCCAGTACTTC. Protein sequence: CAWTDGGQETQYF.

The CDR3 nucleotides read TGTGCCAGCAGCAACAGTGCTGAAGCTTTCTTT. Translated, it gives CASSNSAEAFF. The chain carries TRBV6-5 and TRBJ1-1; D unclear. The germline CDR1 and CDR2 sequences are MNHEY and SVGAGI. The CDR3 consists of 11 residues. The V gene lost 6 bases and the J gene lost 6 bases, with 8 bases spanning the gap.

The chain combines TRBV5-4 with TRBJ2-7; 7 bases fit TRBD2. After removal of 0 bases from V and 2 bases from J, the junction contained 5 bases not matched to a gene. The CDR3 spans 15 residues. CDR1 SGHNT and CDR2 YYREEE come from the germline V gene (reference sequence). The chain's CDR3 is CASSLGAGSPYEQYF. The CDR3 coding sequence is TGTGCCAGCAGCTTGGGAGCGGGGAGCCCCTACGAGCAGTACTTC.